The clone carrying this T cell receptor (beta chain) showed up many times. Its antigen is as yet unknown. This sample was included in a study of T-cell memory formation after mild COVID-19. Findings and limits, study-wide: There was a balanced CD4/CD8 profile in clones contracting day 15 to 85, and later expanders leaned CD4+.

TCRdb redid the calling of the 5' RACE reads with MiXCR, one entry per CDR3 protein. This sample yields about 38,000 distinct CDR3 sequences, of which around 10% are seen a single time; roughly 29% belongs to the top ten. The ends were cut back, 5 bases at V and 6 bases at J, with 17 bases in the middle. Germline V lookup: CDR1 LGHDT, CDR2 YNNKEL (reference sequence). The length of the CDR3 is 14 residues. The chain links TRBV3-1 to TRBJ2-7, with D perhaps TRBD1 (6 bases). The sequencing sample was made of PBMCs or a T cell subset sorted from them (not recorded which). This clonotype originated in a young man who had mild COVID-19 (a few samples of this study predate the infection). Cell type and time point are not known. CDR3 residues: CASSFLGQHLEQYF. CDR3 nucleotide sequence: TGTGCCAGCAGCTTCCTGGGACAACACCTCGAGCAGTACTTC.